These T cell receptor beta chains were read from a single sample in a study of technical replicates of blood from a handful of donors. Generated by immunoSEQ multiplex PCR, the TCRdb table keeps only in-frame clones and is missing some. The sample includes 70,000 to 95,000 clones, about 97% of them seen just once. Input material: T cells isolated from PBMCs. Receptors originate from a human donor in good health. Both conserved end residues are part of each CDR3. Fields, in order: J gene, D gene, V gene, clone size, CDR3 protein, CDR3 DNA. A D gene is named only where the DNA matches it firmly. Clone size is shown for a subset of rows, as once, few, many or a class of expanded clone.

j_gene: TRBJ2-7; d_gene: .; v_gene: TRBV27; abundance: once; CDR3aa: CASSFGQSLIYEQYF; CDR3nt: TGTGCCAGCAGTTTCGGACAGTCTCTGATATACGAGCAGTACTTC
j_gene: TRBJ2-1; d_gene: .; v_gene: TRBV7-8; abundance: .; CDR3aa: CASSISGSSYNEQFF; CDR3nt: TGTGCCAGCAGCATTAGCGGAAGCTCCTACAATGAGCAGTTCTTC
j_gene: TRBJ2-5; d_gene: .; v_gene: TRBV15; abundance: .; CDR3aa: CATSREQAETQYF; CDR3nt: TGTGCCACCAGCAGAGAGCAGGCGGAGACCCAGTACTTC
j_gene: TRBJ2-1; d_gene: TRBD2; v_gene: TRBV9; abundance: .; CDR3aa: CASSVGGTSSDEQFF; CDR3nt: TGTGCCAGCAGCGTAGGGGGGACTAGTTCTGATGAGCAGTTCTTC
j_gene: TRBJ1-2; d_gene: TRBD1; v_gene: TRBV7-2; abundance: .; CDR3aa: CASSSAGQGRGYTF; CDR3nt: TGTGCCAGCAGCTCAGCGGGACAGGGCAGGGGCTACACCTTC
j_gene: TRBJ1-2; d_gene: .; v_gene: TRBV25-1; abundance: .; CDR3aa: CASSEFGAIGYTF; CDR3nt: TGTGCCAGCAGTGAATTTGGGGCCATCGGCTACACCTTC
j_gene: TRBJ2-2; d_gene: TRBD1; v_gene: TRBV12-5; abundance: .; CDR3aa: CASGLVLTGQANTGELFF; CDR3nt: TGTGCTAGTGGTTTGGTATTAACCGGACAGGCGAACACCGGGGAGCTGTTTTTT
j_gene: TRBJ2-7; d_gene: .; v_gene: TRBV2; abundance: once; CDR3aa: CASHNSYEQYF; CDR3nt: TGTGCCAGCCATAACAGCTACGAGCAGTACTTC
j_gene: TRBJ1-1; d_gene: .; v_gene: TRBV27; abundance: .; CDR3aa: CASRTENTEAFF; CDR3nt: TGTGCCAGCAGGACTGAAAACACTGAAGCTTTCTTT
j_gene: TRBJ1-1; d_gene: .; v_gene: TRBV4-2; abundance: .; CDR3aa: CASSPFKNTEAFF; CDR3nt: TGTGCCAGCAGCCCATTCAAGAACACTGAAGCTTTCTTT
j_gene: TRBJ2-5; d_gene: TRBD1; v_gene: TRBV6-5; abundance: .; CDR3aa: CASSQYRGTETQYF; CDR3nt: TGTGCCAGCAGTCAATACAGGGGTACAGAGACCCAGTACTTC
j_gene: TRBJ2-5; d_gene: TRBD2; v_gene: TRBV5-1; abundance: few; CDR3aa: CASSTLAGVGETQYF; CDR3nt: TGCGCCAGCAGCACCCTAGCGGGAGTAGGAGAGACCCAGTACTTC
j_gene: TRBJ1-2; d_gene: .; v_gene: TRBV28; abundance: .; CDR3aa: CASSFTYVGSYGYTF; CDR3nt: TGTGCCAGCAGTTTTACCTATGTCGGGTCCTATGGCTACACCTTC
j_gene: TRBJ2-1; d_gene: TRBD2; v_gene: TRBV4-2; abundance: .; CDR3aa: CASSQDGLAGEEQFF; CDR3nt: TGTGCCAGCAGCCAAGATGGACTAGCGGGAGAAGAGCAGTTCTTC
j_gene: TRBJ2-1; d_gene: TRBD2; v_gene: TRBV29-1; abundance: .; CDR3aa: CSVELAGVFYNNNEQFF; CDR3nt: TGCAGCGTTGAACTAGCGGGAGTTTTCTACAACAACAATGAGCAGTTCTTC
j_gene: TRBJ1-2; d_gene: .; v_gene: TRBV27; abundance: .; CDR3aa: CASSFGSNYGYTF; CDR3nt: TGTGCCAGCAGTTTTGGCTCTAACTATGGCTACACCTTC
j_gene: TRBJ2-5; d_gene: TRBD1; v_gene: TRBV30; abundance: .; CDR3aa: CAWSEDRGLGETQYF; CDR3nt: TGTGCCTGGAGTGAGGACAGGGGGCTTGGAGAGACCCAGTACTTC
j_gene: TRBJ1-2; d_gene: .; v_gene: TRBV30; abundance: .; CDR3aa: CAWSVSPGRVYTF; CDR3nt: TGTGCCTGGAGTGTCAGTCCGGGCAGGGTCTACACCTTC
j_gene: TRBJ1-5; d_gene: .; v_gene: TRBV30; abundance: .; CDR3aa: CAWNPAGGSNQPQHF; CDR3nt: TGTGCCTGGAACCCGGCCGGGGGGAGCAATCAGCCCCAGCATTTT
j_gene: TRBJ2-7; d_gene: .; v_gene: TRBV10-1; abundance: .; CDR3aa: CASSDSYPNYEQYF; CDR3nt: TGCGCCAGCAGTGATTCCTACCCGAATTACGAGCAGTACTTC
j_gene: TRBJ2-5; d_gene: .; v_gene: TRBV30; abundance: .; CDR3aa: CAWSVGGETQYF; CDR3nt: TGTGCCTGGAGTGTGGGAGGAGAGACCCAGTACTTC
j_gene: TRBJ1-5; d_gene: .; v_gene: TRBV15; abundance: .; CDR3aa: CATHNGRNQPQHF; CDR3nt: TGTGCCACCCATAACGGGAGAAATCAGCCCCAGCATTTT
j_gene: TRBJ2-7; d_gene: TRBD1; v_gene: TRBV7-8; abundance: .; CDR3aa: CASSFMGQGLSYEQYF; CDR3nt: TGTGCCAGCAGCTTTATGGGACAGGGGCTCTCCTACGAGCAGTACTTC
j_gene: TRBJ1-2; d_gene: TRBD1; v_gene: TRBV2; abundance: once; CDR3aa: CASSPGTGVGYTF; CDR3nt: TGTGCCAGCAGCCCCGGGACAGGGGTTGGCTACACCTTC
j_gene: TRBJ1-1; d_gene: .; v_gene: TRBV9; abundance: .; CDR3aa: CASSVSLNTEAFF; CDR3nt: TGTGCCAGCAGCGTATCCCTAAATACTGAAGCTTTCTTT
j_gene: TRBJ1-1; d_gene: .; v_gene: TRBV6-5; abundance: .; CDR3aa: CASSWNSRKAEAFF; CDR3nt: TGTGCCAGCAGTTGGAACAGCCGTAAGGCGGAAGCTTTCTTT
j_gene: TRBJ2-7; d_gene: TRBD2; v_gene: TRBV28; abundance: .; CDR3aa: CASSLFGGGPYEQYF; CDR3nt: TGTGCCAGCAGTTTATTCGGGGGAGGGCCGTACGAGCAGTACTTC
j_gene: TRBJ2-5; d_gene: TRBD2; v_gene: TRBV4-1; abundance: .; CDR3aa: CASSQEWVTSSWETQYF; CDR3nt: TGCGCCAGCAGCCAAGAATGGGTGACTAGCTCATGGGAGACCCAGTACTTC
j_gene: TRBJ1-1; d_gene: TRBD1; v_gene: TRBV6-5; abundance: .; CDR3aa: CASSSTGTGTFEAFF; CDR3nt: TGTGCCAGCAGCTCTACCGGGACAGGGACGTTTGAAGCTTTCTTT
j_gene: TRBJ2-7; d_gene: TRBD2; v_gene: TRBV5-4; abundance: .; CDR3aa: CASSPSGTRASYEQYF; CDR3nt: TGTGCCAGCAGCCCCTCCGGGACTAGGGCCTCCTACGAGCAGTACTTC
j_gene: TRBJ2-4; d_gene: TRBD1; v_gene: TRBV12-5; abundance: .; CDR3aa: CASGVNRGNVKNIQYF; CDR3nt: TGTGCTAGTGGTGTAAACAGGGGGAATGTCAAAAACATTCAGTACTTC
j_gene: TRBJ2-5; d_gene: .; v_gene: TRBV7-3; abundance: .; CDR3aa: CASSPQGEVKTQYF; CDR3nt: TGTGCCAGCAGTCCTCAGGGGGAGGTGAAGACCCAGTACTTC
j_gene: TRBJ1-5; d_gene: .; v_gene: TRBV6-5; abundance: .; CDR3aa: CASSYSANQPQHF; CDR3nt: TGTGCCAGCAGTTACTCTGCGAATCAGCCCCAGCATTTT
j_gene: TRBJ2-1; d_gene: .; v_gene: TRBV5-1; abundance: once; CDR3aa: CASSLRGAGRNNEQFF; CDR3nt: TGCGCCAGCAGCTTGCGGGGTGCGGGAAGGAACAATGAGCAGTTCTTC
j_gene: TRBJ2-3; d_gene: .; v_gene: TRBV30; abundance: .; CDR3aa: CAWSGLSADTQYF; CDR3nt: TGTGCCTGGAGTGGGCTAAGCGCGGATACGCAGTATTTT
j_gene: TRBJ2-2; d_gene: TRBD2; v_gene: TRBV9; abundance: .; CDR3aa: CASSPGTSEGTGELFF; CDR3nt: TGTGCCAGCAGCCCCGGGACTAGCGAGGGCACCGGGGAGCTGTTTTTT
j_gene: TRBJ1-2; d_gene: .; v_gene: TRBV4-3; abundance: .; CDR3aa: CASSQERGAGGYTF; CDR3nt: TGCGCCAGCAGCCAAGAACGGGGGGCGGGGGGCTACACCTTC
j_gene: TRBJ2-7; d_gene: .; v_gene: TRBV27; abundance: .; CDR3aa: CASKFLDGHYEQYF; CDR3nt: TGTGCCAGCAAATTCCTAGACGGACACTACGAGCAGTACTTC
j_gene: TRBJ2-2; d_gene: .; v_gene: TRBV6-6; abundance: .; CDR3aa: CASSYRDSPIDGELFF; CDR3nt: TGTGCCAGCAGTTACCGGGACTCCCCAATCGACGGGGAGCTGTTTTTT
j_gene: TRBJ1-3; d_gene: .; v_gene: TRBV6-5; abundance: .; CDR3aa: CASSYSRTGNTIYF; CDR3nt: TGTGCCAGCAGTTACTCGAGGACTGGAAACACCATATATTTT
j_gene: TRBJ2-1; d_gene: TRBD2; v_gene: TRBV7-9; abundance: .; CDR3aa: CASRPSGSNEQFF; CDR3nt: TGTGCCAGCAGACCAAGCGGGAGTAATGAGCAGTTCTTC
j_gene: TRBJ2-1; d_gene: .; v_gene: TRBV6-4; abundance: .; CDR3aa: CASSELFGKEAEQFF; CDR3nt: TGTGCCAGCAGTGAGTTATTTGGTAAGGAGGCTGAGCAGTTCTTC
j_gene: TRBJ2-7; d_gene: TRBD2; v_gene: TRBV2; abundance: once; CDR3aa: CASRGTSGRYEQYF; CDR3nt: TGTGCCAGCAGAGGAACTAGCGGGAGATACGAGCAGTACTTC
j_gene: TRBJ2-5; d_gene: .; v_gene: TRBV28; abundance: .; CDR3aa: CASSKGGEETQYF; CDR3nt: TGTGCCAGCTCTAAAGGAGGGGAGGAGACCCAGTACTTC
j_gene: TRBJ2-1; d_gene: .; v_gene: TRBV5-1; abundance: .; CDR3aa: CASSSRLTSNEQFF; CDR3nt: TGCGCCAGCAGCTCGAGGTTGACTAGCAATGAGCAGTTCTTC
j_gene: TRBJ2-7; d_gene: .; v_gene: TRBV11-3; abundance: .; CDR3aa: CASSSLFPTRRQYEQYF; CDR3nt: TGTGCCAGCAGCTCCCTATTTCCCACTAGACGCCAATACGAGCAGTACTTC
j_gene: TRBJ1-5; d_gene: .; v_gene: TRBV6-1; abundance: .; CDR3aa: CASSDSGNQPQHF; CDR3nt: TGTGCCAGCAGTGATTCAGGGAATCAGCCCCAGCATTTT
j_gene: TRBJ2-7; d_gene: .; v_gene: TRBV27; abundance: .; CDR3aa: CASSLDRSRYEQYF; CDR3nt: TGTGCCAGCAGTTTAGACAGGTCCCGCTACGAGCAGTACTTC
j_gene: TRBJ1-1; d_gene: .; v_gene: TRBV13; abundance: .; CDR3aa: CASSYEQGIEAFF; CDR3nt: TGTGCCAGCAGCTATGAACAGGGAATCGAAGCTTTCTTT
j_gene: TRBJ1-1; d_gene: TRBD1; v_gene: TRBV19; abundance: .; CDR3aa: CASRTGGSDTEAFF; CDR3nt: TGTGCCAGTAGGACAGGGGGCTCAGACACTGAAGCTTTCTTT
j_gene: TRBJ2-5; d_gene: TRBD2; v_gene: TRBV7-3; abundance: .; CDR3aa: CASSPAGGSGETQYF; CDR3nt: TGTGCCAGCAGTCCAGCGGGGGGCTCGGGGGAGACCCAGTACTTC
j_gene: TRBJ2-1; d_gene: TRBD2; v_gene: TRBV11-2; abundance: .; CDR3aa: CASSLTGAGAVVYNEQFF; CDR3nt: TGTGCCAGCAGCTTAACAGGTGCGGGAGCGGTAGTCTACAATGAGCAGTTCTTC
j_gene: TRBJ2-1; d_gene: TRBD2; v_gene: TRBV28; abundance: once; CDR3aa: CASVPGLENEQFF; CDR3nt: TGTGCCAGCGTCCCGGGACTAGAAAATGAGCAGTTCTTC